A selection of T cell receptor beta chains follows, all from one sample in a study of T cells in Graves' hyperthyroidism and ophthalmopathy. TCRdb independently ran MiXCR on the multiplex PCR reads; one entry per CDR3 protein. This sample has over 400,000 distinct CDR3 sequences; about 22% occur once, and the top ten carry around 50%. The sequenced sample consisted of blood. The source of these receptors is a woman between 65 and 79 years old with Graves' ophthalmopathy. The CDR3 runs from the conserved cysteine through the conserved F or W. D genes are given only for firm matches. Expanded clones get a size class; other rows say once, few or many, or leave the size out.

DNA | CDR3 | D | J | V | size
TGCGCCAGCAGCTTGGACAGGGTAGTTCCTGAAGCTTTCTTT | CASSLDRVVPEAFF | NA | TRBJ1-1 | TRBV5-1 | few
TGTGCCAGCAGTTCTGGGGATCCGGGGGTGGTAGCTTTCTTT | CASSSGDPGVVAFF | NA | TRBJ1-1 | TRBV28 | many
TGTGCCAGCAGTGAAGGTGGGCAGGACAATCAGCCCCAGCATTTT | CASSEGGQDNQPQHF | NA | TRBJ1-5 | TRBV2 | many
TGCGCCAGCAGCTTGGTTGGGAAACCTGAGCAGTTCTTC | CASSLVGKPEQFF | NA | TRBJ2-1 | TRBV5-1 | NA
TGTGCCAGCAGCTTAGAGGTGGTGGGCTACTCCTACGAGCAGTACTTC | CASSLEVVGYSYEQYF | NA | TRBJ2-7 | TRBV7-2 | NA
TGCAGTGCTAGGCTTCAACCTGGGTTTAGCAATCAGCCCCAGCATTTT | CSARLQPGFSNQPQHF | NA | TRBJ1-5 | TRBV20-1 | NA
TGCAGTGCTAGGTCCTCTAGCGGAAGCTACAATGAGCAGTTCTTC | CSARSSSGSYNEQFF | TRBD2 | TRBJ2-1 | TRBV20-1 | NA
TGCGCCAGCAGCCCCATGCCAGGTTATAGCAATCAGCCCCAGCATTTT | CASSPMPGYSNQPQHF | NA | TRBJ1-5 | TRBV4-1 | NA
TGTGCCTGGAGTGTATACGACGAGCAGTACTTC | CAWSVYDEQYF | NA | TRBJ2-7 | TRBV30 | NA
TGTGCCAGCAGTTATGGGCAGGTCCTTGTTAATCAGCCCCAGCATTTT | CASSYGQVLVNQPQHF | NA | TRBJ1-5 | TRBV6-2/TRBV6-3 | few
TGTGCCAGCAGCCAAGCCCTCCCCGGGACGTGGCCTGACACAGATACGCAGTATTTT | CASSQALPGTWPDTDTQYF | NA | TRBJ2-3 | TRBV3-1 | few
TGTGCCAGCAGCGACAGGGCTGGAAACACCATATATTTT | CASSDRAGNTIYF | TRBD1 | TRBJ1-3 | TRBV6-1 | few
TGTGCCAGCAGCCCCCTAGGGGGGGGAGGAGAGACCCAGTACTTC | CASSPLGGGGETQYF | NA | TRBJ2-5 | TRBV28 | many
TGCGCCAGCAGAGCACCGACAGTTGGGGGTGAAGCTTTCTTT | CASRAPTVGGEAFF | NA | TRBJ1-1 | TRBV10-1 | NA
TGTGCCAGCAGCGTAGCTTGGGACTCCTACGAGCAGTACTTC | CASSVAWDSYEQYF | NA | TRBJ2-7 | TRBV9 | NA
TGTGCTACCGGGGTGGGCAAAAACATTCAGTACTTC | CATGVGKNIQYF | NA | TRBJ2-4 | TRBV12-3/TRBV12-4 | NA
TGTGCTAGTGGTCCCGGAAGTAGGGAGACCGGGGAGCTGTTTTTT | CASGPGSRETGELFF | NA | TRBJ2-2 | TRBV12-5 | NA
TGTGCCAGCAGTTTATCGTTCACGGACGAAAAACTGTTTTTT | CASSLSFTDEKLFF | NA | TRBJ1-4 | TRBV27 | NA
TGTGCCATCAGTGAACAGGGGGCAGCCATTCAGTACTTC | CAISEQGAAIQYF | TRBD1 | TRBJ2-4 | TRBV10-3 | few
TGTGCCAGCAGTCCTCAGACTAGCGGGGCCTACAATGAGCAGTTCTTC | CASSPQTSGAYNEQFF | TRBD2 | TRBJ2-1 | TRBV28 | NA
TGTGCCAGCAGCTTAAGGTCATCGAGGGGCTACACCTTC | CASSLRSSRGYTF | NA | TRBJ1-2 | TRBV7-2 | few
TGTGCCAGCAGCTTACGACAGGGGACTAGCACAGATACGCAGTATTTT | CASSLRQGTSTDTQYF | TRBD1 | TRBJ2-3 | TRBV4-2 | few
TGTGCCAGCAGCTTCAGGCTTTCCAATGAGCAGTTCTTC | CASSFRLSNEQFF | NA | TRBJ2-1 | TRBV11-2 | many
TGTGCCAGCAGCGTAGGTCTGGGACTAGAAGGAGATACGCAGTATTTT | CASSVGLGLEGDTQYF | TRBD2 | TRBJ2-3 | TRBV9 | NA
TGTGCCAGCAGTGAATATAGTGGACGGTACTACAATGAGCAGTTCTTC | CASSEYSGRYYNEQFF | NA | TRBJ2-1 | TRBV6-1 | many
TGCGCCAGCAGCCAAGAATTGGGATACTCTGGGGCCAACGTCCTGACTTTC | CASSQELGYSGANVLTF | NA | TRBJ2-6 | TRBV4-3 | NA
TGTGCCAGCAGCCCCGGACAGGGAGGGCCCTACGAGCAGTACTTC | CASSPGQGGPYEQYF | NA | TRBJ2-7 | TRBV7-6 | many
TGTGCCTGGAGTGTAATGACCACTGAAGCTTTCTTT | CAWSVMTTEAFF | NA | TRBJ1-1 | TRBV30 | many
TGTGCCAGCGCCGGGACAGGGAGTTCCGGGGAGCTGTTTTTT | CASAGTGSSGELFF | TRBD1 | TRBJ2-2 | TRBV3-1 | few
TGTGCCACCAGTGGCCAAAAGGACAATGAGCAGTTCTTC | CATSGQKDNEQFF | NA | TRBJ2-1 | TRBV24-1 | few
TGTGCCACCAGCAGAGGACACGATGTCGGTGAGCAGTTCTTC | CATSRGHDVGEQFF | NA | TRBJ2-1 | TRBV15 | many
TGTGCCAGCCTACCCGGGGGGACAGGAGGAGAGACCCAGTACTTC | CASLPGGTGGETQYF | NA | TRBJ2-5 | TRBV3-1 | NA
TGTGCCAGCAGCGTTCTTAACACAGATACGCAGTATTTT | CASSVLNTDTQYF | NA | TRBJ2-3 | TRBV7-3 | NA
TGTGCCAGCAGCTTAGGTTCTGCACAAGGGAGGGGCTACACCTTC | CASSLGSAQGRGYTF | NA | TRBJ1-2 | TRBV7-9 | few
TGCGCCAGCAGCTTGGGCGACGCCCAGGGCCCTTATGGCTACACCTTC | CASSLGDAQGPYGYTF | NA | TRBJ1-2 | TRBV5-1 | few
TGTGCCAGCAGCTTAGCGACCTCCTACAATGAGCAGTTCTTC | CASSLATSYNEQFF | NA | TRBJ2-1 | TRBV7-3 | few
TGTGCCAGCTCCCCCGGCGAGAAAACGTCCCCAGGGGATGGCTACACCTTC | CASSPGEKTSPGDGYTF | NA | TRBJ1-2 | TRBV18 | NA
TGCAGCTATTTAGGACAGGCATGGATCGGTGAAGCTTTCTTT | CSYLGQAWIGEAFF | TRBD1 | TRBJ1-1 | TRBV29-1 | few
TGTGCCAGCAGCGGGGTAGCGGGAACTCAAGAGACCCAGTACTTC | CASSGVAGTQETQYF | TRBD2 | TRBJ2-5 | TRBV5-4 | few
TGTGCCAGTAGTATAGATTATCCTGGGGCTGAAGCTTTCTTT | CASSIDYPGAEAFF | NA | TRBJ1-1 | TRBV19 | few
TGTGCCAGCAGCCTCAGACGGGACAGCTTTACCGGGGAGCTGTTTTTT | CASSLRRDSFTGELFF | TRBD1 | TRBJ2-2 | TRBV3-1 | few
TGTGCCAGCAGTTTTGGGGCGGGAGGCCGGGAGACCCAGTACTTC | CASSFGAGGRETQYF | TRBD2 | TRBJ2-5 | TRBV7-9 | NA
TGTGCCAGCAGCTTAGGAACCGATTATGGCTACACCTTC | CASSLGTDYGYTF | NA | TRBJ1-2 | TRBV7-2 | many
TGTGCCAGCAGTAGGGGGACACCCTCTGGAAACACCATATATTTT | CASSRGTPSGNTIYF | NA | TRBJ1-3 | TRBV12-3/TRBV12-4 | NA
TGTGCCAGTAGTATGCTTTTGGGCAATCGCAATCAGCCCCAGCATTTT | CASSMLLGNRNQPQHF | NA | TRBJ1-5 | TRBV19 | NA
TGTGCCAGCAGTATGACAGGGAATAATTCACCCCTCCACTTT | CASSMTGNNSPLHF | TRBD1 | TRBJ1-6 | TRBV6-1 | NA
TGTGCCATCACAGACACGGCGGAGATGACTGAAGCTTTCTTT | CAITDTAEMTEAFF | NA | TRBJ1-1 | TRBV10-3 | NA
TGTGCCAGCAGCCTCGATTATGATGGCTACACCTTC | CASSLDYDGYTF | NA | TRBJ1-2 | TRBV7-9 | NA
TGCAGTGCTAAGGGTTCCCTGGAAATCGAGCAGTACTTC | CSAKGSLEIEQYF | NA | TRBJ2-7 | TRBV20-1 | many
TGTGCCAGTAGTCTCGGTGGCAGAACTAACTATGGCTACACCTTC | CASSLGGRTNYGYTF | NA | TRBJ1-2 | TRBV19 | few
TGCAGTGCCCCAGGGACTAGCGGAAACAATGAGCAGTTCTTC | CSAPGTSGNNEQFF | TRBD2 | TRBJ2-1 | TRBV20-1 | many
TGTGCCAGCAGTTCGCTCCCGGCGGAGGGTGAGAAGTCCTACGAGCAGTACTTC | CASSSLPAEGEKSYEQYF | NA | TRBJ2-7 | TRBV12-3/TRBV12-4 | few
TGTGCCAGCAGGGTGACAGGGGCCACCGGGGAGCTGTTTTTT | CASRVTGATGELFF | TRBD1 | TRBJ2-2 | TRBV28 | many
TGTGCCATCAGTGCATGGACGAACACTGAAGCTTTCTTT | CAISAWTNTEAFF | NA | TRBJ1-1 | TRBV10-3 | many
TGTGCCAGCAGTTTACGGCAGGGTAGTCCTAACTATGGCTACACCTTC | CASSLRQGSPNYGYTF | NA | TRBJ1-2 | TRBV28 | few
TGTGCCTGGAGTCAGGGGGCAGCTAACAATCAGCCCCAGCATTTT | CAWSQGAANNQPQHF | TRBD1 | TRBJ1-5 | TRBV30 | few
TGTGCCAGCAGTTTACGGCTGCCCCCCGCAATTGAGCAGTTCTTC | CASSLRLPPAIEQFF | NA | TRBJ2-1 | TRBV28 | many
TGTGCCAGCAGCTACGGACAGGGGAAGAGGTCTGATACGCAGTATTTT | CASSYGQGKRSDTQYF | TRBD1 | TRBJ2-3 | TRBV7-3 | NA
TGTGCCAGCAGTTACTCGAGGGGGGGCCCAGAGACCCAGTACTTC | CASSYSRGGPETQYF | NA | TRBJ2-5 | TRBV6-6 | once